The present T cell receptor (beta chain) was sequenced within a study of T cell responses to AZD1222 COVID-19 vaccine. Points from the study as a whole: After the peak T cell response, and only then, were repertoires sampled. Donor demographics were predominantly white British with a female majority; clonal diversity may be underestimated.

TCRdb keeps only in-frame clones here, not all; method: immunoSEQ multiplex PCR. The top ten clones hold around 1.6% of a sample with approximately 140,000 clones, roughly 90% of them seen once. The CDR3 covers 14 residues. Per the germline V gene, CDR1 is LNHDA and CDR2 is SQIVND (reference sequence). The ends were cut back, 4 bases at V and 4 bases at J, with 13 bases in the middle. Second-dose intervals near 4 or 12 weeks were combined. A remark on this clone: The antigen is not known.

The chain recombines TRBV19 with TRBJ1-2; D is undetermined. This receptor was obtained from an adult who received the AZD1222 COVID-19 vaccine. The sequenced sample was peripheral blood, obtained 28 days after the second AZD1222 dose. The CDR3 loop reads CASSNPGEIYGYTF. CDR3 bases: TGTGCCAGTAGTAACCCGGGTGAGATCTATGGCTACACCTTC.